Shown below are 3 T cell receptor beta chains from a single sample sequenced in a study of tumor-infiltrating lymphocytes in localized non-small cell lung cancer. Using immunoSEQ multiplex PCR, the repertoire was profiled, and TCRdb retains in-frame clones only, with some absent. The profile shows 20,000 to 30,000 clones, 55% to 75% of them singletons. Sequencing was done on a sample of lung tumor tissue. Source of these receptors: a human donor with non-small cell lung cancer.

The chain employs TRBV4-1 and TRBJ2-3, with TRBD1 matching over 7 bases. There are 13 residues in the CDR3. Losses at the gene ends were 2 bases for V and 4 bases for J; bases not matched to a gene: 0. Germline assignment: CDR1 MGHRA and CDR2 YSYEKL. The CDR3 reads CASSQTGADTQYF. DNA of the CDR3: TGCGCCAGCAGCCAAACAGGGGCAGATACGCAGTATTTT.

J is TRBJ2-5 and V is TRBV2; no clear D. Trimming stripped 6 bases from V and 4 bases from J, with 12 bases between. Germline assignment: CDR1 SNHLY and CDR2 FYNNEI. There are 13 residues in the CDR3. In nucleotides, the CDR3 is TGTGCCAGCAGAAGACTGCCGAGAGAGACCCAGTACTTC. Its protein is CASRRLPRETQYF.

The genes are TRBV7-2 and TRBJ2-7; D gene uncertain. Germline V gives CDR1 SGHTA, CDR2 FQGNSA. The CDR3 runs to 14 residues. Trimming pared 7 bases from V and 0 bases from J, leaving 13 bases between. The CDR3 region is CASTLDRYSYEQYF. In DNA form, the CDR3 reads TGTGCCAGCACCCTGGACCGTTACTCCTACGAGCAGTACTTC.